This record concerns one T cell receptor beta chain sequence. Its antigen is as yet unknown. This entry is derived from a study of stem cell transplantation in POMP-related autoinflammatory disease. Study details: Impaired MHC class I-dependent CD8+ differentiation was hypothesized from defective thymoproteasomes. CD8+ T cells were low and CD4+ cells naive-skewed before transplant.

Notes on the study in general: Unique TRB V-J gene pairings were limited in number in patients with PRAID. Across all analyzed T-cell subsets, patients with PRAID tended toward reduced diversity and increased clonality.

Only in-frame clones appear in the TCRdb table, and some are missing; sequencing was by immunoSEQ multiplex PCR. Of about 8,900 clones listed, approximately 91% were seen once; the top ten hold less than 3%. PRAID featured prominent immunodeficiency. The V gene's germline CDR1 is GTSNPN and CDR2 SVGIG (reference sequence). The CDR3 sequence is 13 residues long. Trimming pared 1 base from V and 1 base from J, leaving 7 bases between. V is TRBV30 and J is TRBJ1-1, with D unresolved. Source: CD8+ T cells from PBMCs, taken before stem cell transplantation. This receptor was obtained from a human donor with POMP-related autoinflammation and immune dysregulation (PRAID). DNA for the CDR3: TGTGCCTGGAGTGGTAGAGGGAACACTGAAGCTTTCTTT. Translation gives CAWSGRGNTEAFF.